In its sample, the clone carrying this T cell receptor (beta chain) was seen a few times. The target antigen is unknown. This record comes from a study of T-cell reconstitution after alpha-beta-depleted transplantation in children. For TCRbeta, the library was prepared with unique molecular identifiers. TCRdb processed the PCR reads anew with MiXCR; each CDR3 protein has one entry. This sample has a few hundred thousand distinct CDR3 sequences, with roughly 13% found just once. Study results and limitations: The origin of alpha-beta T cells about two months after transplant was reportedly several hundred expanded graft clones. T-cell counts and diversity at one year following transplant were attributed mainly to newly produced T cells. It was surviving recipient T cells and thymic progenitors that gave some patients high TCRbeta diversity at day 60.

This CDR3 region has 14 residues. Trimming removed 3 bases at V and 7 bases at J, with 10 bases between. The origin of this receptor is a male patient under 18 who had a stem cell transplant for acute myeloid leukemia, so the T cells may come from the graft donor. The chain uses TRBV12-3 or TRBV12-4 and TRBJ1-6; D is uncertain. This sample comprised PBMCs, mostly from graft donor cells, obtained 360 days after TCRalphabeta/CD19-depleted stem cell transplant. DNA of the CDR3: TGTGCCAGCAGTTTTTGGGTTTGGAATTCACCCCTCCACTTT. The encoded protein is CASSFWVWNSPLHF.